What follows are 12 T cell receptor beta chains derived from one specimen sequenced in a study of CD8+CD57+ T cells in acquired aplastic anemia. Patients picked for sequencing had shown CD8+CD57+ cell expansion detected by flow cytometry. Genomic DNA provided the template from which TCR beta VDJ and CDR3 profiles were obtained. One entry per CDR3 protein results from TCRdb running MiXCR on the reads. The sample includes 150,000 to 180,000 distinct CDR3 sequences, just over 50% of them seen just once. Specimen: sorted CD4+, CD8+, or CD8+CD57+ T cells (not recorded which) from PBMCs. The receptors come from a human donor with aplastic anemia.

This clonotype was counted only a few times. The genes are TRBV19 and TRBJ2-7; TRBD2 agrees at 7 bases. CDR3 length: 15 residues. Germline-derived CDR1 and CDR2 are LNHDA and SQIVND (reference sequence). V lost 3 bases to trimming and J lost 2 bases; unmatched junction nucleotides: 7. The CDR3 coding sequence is TGTGCCAGTAGTATCGCGCCCGGGGGGACCTACGAGCAGTACTTC. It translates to CASSIAPGGTYEQYF.

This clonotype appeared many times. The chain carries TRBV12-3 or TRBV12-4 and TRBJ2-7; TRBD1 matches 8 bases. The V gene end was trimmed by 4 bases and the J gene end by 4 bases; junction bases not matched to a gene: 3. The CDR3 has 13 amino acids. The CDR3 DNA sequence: TGTGCCAGCAGTTGGACAGGGTTTTACGAGCAGTACTTC. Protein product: CASSWTGFYEQYF.

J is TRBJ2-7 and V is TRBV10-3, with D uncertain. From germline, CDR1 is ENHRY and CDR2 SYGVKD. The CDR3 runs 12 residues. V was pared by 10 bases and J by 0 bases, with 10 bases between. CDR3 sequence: CASGLSSYEQYF. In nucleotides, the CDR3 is TGTGCCAGCGGATTGAGCTCCTACGAGCAGTACTTC.

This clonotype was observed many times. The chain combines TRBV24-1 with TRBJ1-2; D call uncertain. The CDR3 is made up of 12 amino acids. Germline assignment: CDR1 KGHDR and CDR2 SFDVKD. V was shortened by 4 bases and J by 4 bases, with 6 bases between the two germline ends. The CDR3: CATSDGVYGYTF. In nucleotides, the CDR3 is TGTGCCACCAGTGACGGAGTCTATGGCTACACCTTC.

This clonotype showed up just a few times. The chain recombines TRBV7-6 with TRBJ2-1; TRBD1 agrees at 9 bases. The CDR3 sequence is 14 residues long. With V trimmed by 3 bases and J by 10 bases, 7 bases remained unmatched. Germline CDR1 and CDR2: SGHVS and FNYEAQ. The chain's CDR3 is CASSLGQGTYEQFF. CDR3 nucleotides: TGTGCCAGCAGCTTGGGACAGGGCACCTACGAGCAGTTCTTC.

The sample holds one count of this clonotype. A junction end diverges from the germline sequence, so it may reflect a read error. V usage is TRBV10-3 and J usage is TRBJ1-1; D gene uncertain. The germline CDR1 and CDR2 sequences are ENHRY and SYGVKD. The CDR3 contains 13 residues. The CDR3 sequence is CASSYDKNTEAFF. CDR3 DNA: TGTGCCAGCAGTTACGACAAGAACACTGAAGCTTTCTTT.

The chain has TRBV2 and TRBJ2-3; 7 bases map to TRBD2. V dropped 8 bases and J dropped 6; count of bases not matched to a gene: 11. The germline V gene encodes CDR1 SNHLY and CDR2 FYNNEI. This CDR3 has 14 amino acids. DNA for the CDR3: TGTGCCAGCTTGGGCGGACTAGTGGCGGATACGCAGTATTTT. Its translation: CASLGGLVADTQYF. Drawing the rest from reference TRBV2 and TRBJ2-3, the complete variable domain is EPEVTQTPSHQVTQMGQEVILRCVPISNHLYFYWYRQILGQKVEFLVSFYNNEISEKSEIFDDQFSVERPDGSNFTLKIRSTKLEDSAMYFCASLGGLVADTQYFGPGTRLTVL.

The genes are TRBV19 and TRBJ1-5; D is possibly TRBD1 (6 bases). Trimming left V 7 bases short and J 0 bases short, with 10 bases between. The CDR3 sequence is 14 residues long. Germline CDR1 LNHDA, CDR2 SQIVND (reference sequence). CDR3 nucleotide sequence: TGTGCCAGTAACAGGGCACTTAGCAATCAGCCCCAGCATTTT. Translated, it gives CASNRALSNQPQHF.

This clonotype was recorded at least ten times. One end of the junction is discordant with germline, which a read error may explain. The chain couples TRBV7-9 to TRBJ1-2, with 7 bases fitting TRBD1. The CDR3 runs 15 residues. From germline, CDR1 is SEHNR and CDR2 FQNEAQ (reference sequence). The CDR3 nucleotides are TGTGCCAGCATCTTACCTGGACAGGCGAGTCTTGGCTACACCTTC. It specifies CASILPGQASLGYTF.

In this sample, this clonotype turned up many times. The CDR3 loop reads CASRGPGTYEQYF. CDR3 sequence (DNA): TGTGCCAGCAGAGGACCGGGGACCTACGAGCAGTACTTC. The chain links TRBV2 to TRBJ2-7; the D gene is possibly TRBD2 (5 bases). The germline gives CDR1 SNHLY, CDR2 FYNNEI. The V and J ends lost 6 bases and 2 bases respectively, with 11 bases between them. This CDR3 comprises 13 residues. Based on the CDR3 plus reference TRBV2 and TRBJ2-7, the full variable domain is EPEVTQTPSHQVTQMGQEVILRCVPISNHLYFYWYRQILGQKVEFLVSFYNNEISEKSEIFDDQFSVERPDGSNFTLKIRSTKLEDSAMYFCASRGPGTYEQYFGPGTRLTVT.

DNA of the CDR3: TGTGCCACCCGCGGGACTAGTCTCAATGAGCAGTTCTTC. Its translation is CATRGTSLNEQFF. The J gene is TRBJ2-1, the V gene TRBV24-1; TRBD2 matches 8 bases. Germline assignment: CDR1 KGHDR and CDR2 SFDVKD. The CDR3 is made up of 13 amino acids. V was clipped by 9 bases and J by 6 bases; unmatched bases: 6.

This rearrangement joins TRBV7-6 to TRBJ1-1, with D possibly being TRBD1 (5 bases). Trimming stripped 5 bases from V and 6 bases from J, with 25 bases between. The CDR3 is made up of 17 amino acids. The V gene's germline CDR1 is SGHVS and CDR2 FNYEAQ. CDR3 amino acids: CASSLDPSRASASEAFF. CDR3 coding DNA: TGTGCCAGCAGCCTCGACCCAAGCAGGGCGTCGGCATCTGAAGCTTTCTTT. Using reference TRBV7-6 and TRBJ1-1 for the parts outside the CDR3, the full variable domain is GAGVSQSPRYKVTKRGQDVALRCDPISGHVSLYWYRQALGQGPEFLTYFNYEAQQDKSGLPNDRFSAERPEGSISTLTIQRTEQRDSAMYRCASSLDPSRASASEAFFGQGTRLTVV.